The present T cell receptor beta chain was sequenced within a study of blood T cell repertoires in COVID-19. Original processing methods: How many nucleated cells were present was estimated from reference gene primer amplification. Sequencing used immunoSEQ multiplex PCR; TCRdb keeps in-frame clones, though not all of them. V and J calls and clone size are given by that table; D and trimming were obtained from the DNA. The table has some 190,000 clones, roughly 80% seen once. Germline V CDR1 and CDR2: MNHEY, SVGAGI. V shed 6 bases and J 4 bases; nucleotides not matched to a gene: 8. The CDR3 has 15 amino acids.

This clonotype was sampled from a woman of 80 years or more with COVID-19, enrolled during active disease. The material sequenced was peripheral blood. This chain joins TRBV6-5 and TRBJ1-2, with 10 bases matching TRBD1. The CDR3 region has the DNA TGTGCCAGCAGGTATCCGGGACAGGGGACCTATGGCTACACCTTC. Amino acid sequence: CASRYPGQGTYGYTF.